The source of this TCR beta chain is a study of T cells after yellow fever vaccination. Study-wide results and caveats: Post-booster repertoires contained most primary-vaccination clones again (about 95% CD4, around 89% CD8). Researchers noted that a small share of clonotypes showed up in both CD4 and CD8 compartments.

For TCR, cDNA came from 5'RACE template switching, which added a universal primer site and UMIs. One entry per CDR3 protein, called by TCRdb with MiXCR from the 5' RACE reads. The sample has 250,000 to 350,000 distinct CDR3 sequences; around 9.3% are singletons. Germline lookup yields CDR1 SGHTA and CDR2 FQGNSA. CDR3 length: 13 residues. This clonotype was seen ten or more times. Its antigen remains unidentified. The chain joins TRBV7-2 to TRBJ1-5; a possible D gene is TRBD1 (6 bases). Here the sequenced sample was CD4+ T cells sorted from PBMCs, taken 5 days after the yellow fever booster vaccination. The sequence was obtained from a man aged 18 to 35 who received the YFV17D yellow fever vaccine. CDR3 amino acids: CAGGQGINQPQHF. CDR3 nucleotides: TGTGCTGGGGGCCAGGGGATCAATCAGCCCCAGCATTTT.